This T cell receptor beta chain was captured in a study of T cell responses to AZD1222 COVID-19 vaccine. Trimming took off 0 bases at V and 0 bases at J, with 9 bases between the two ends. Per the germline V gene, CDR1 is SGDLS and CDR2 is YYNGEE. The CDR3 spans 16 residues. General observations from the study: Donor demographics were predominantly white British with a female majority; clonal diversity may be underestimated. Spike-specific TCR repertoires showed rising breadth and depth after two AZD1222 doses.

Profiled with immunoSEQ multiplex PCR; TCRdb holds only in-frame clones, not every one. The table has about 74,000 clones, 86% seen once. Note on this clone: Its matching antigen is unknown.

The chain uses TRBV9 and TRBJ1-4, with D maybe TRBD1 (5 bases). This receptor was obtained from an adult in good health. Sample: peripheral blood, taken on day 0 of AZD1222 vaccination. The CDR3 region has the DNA TGTGCCAGCAGCGTAGGGGGCGGTGCAACTAATGAAAAACTGTTTTTT. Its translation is CASSVGGGATNEKLFF.